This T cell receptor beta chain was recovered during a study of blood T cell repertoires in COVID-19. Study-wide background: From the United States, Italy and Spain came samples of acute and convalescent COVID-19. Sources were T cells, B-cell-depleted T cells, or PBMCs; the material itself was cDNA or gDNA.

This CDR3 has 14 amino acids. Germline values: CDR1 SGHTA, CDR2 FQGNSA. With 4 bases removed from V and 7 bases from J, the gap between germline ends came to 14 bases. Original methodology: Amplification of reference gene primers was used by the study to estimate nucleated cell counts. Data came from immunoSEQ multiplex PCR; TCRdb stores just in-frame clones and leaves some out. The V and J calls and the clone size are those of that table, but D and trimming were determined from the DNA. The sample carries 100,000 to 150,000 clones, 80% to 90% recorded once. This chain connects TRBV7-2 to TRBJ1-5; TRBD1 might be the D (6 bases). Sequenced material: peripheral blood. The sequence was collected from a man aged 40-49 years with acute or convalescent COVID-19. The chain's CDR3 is CASSSEQGEQPQHF. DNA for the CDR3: TGTGCCAGCAGCTCGGAACAGGGAGAACAGCCCCAGCATTTT.